This is a list of T cell receptor beta chains from one sample in a study of Graves' ophthalmopathy and Graves' hyperthyroidism. TCRdb passed the multiplex PCR reads through MiXCR, listing each CDR3 protein once. There are some 390,000 distinct CDR3 sequences in the sample; 15% to 20% occur only once, and about 1.6% lies in the top ten. The sequenced material came from peripheral blood. Every receptor here comes from a young woman with Graves' ophthalmopathy. Both conserved end residues are part of each CDR3.

v_gene | CDR3aa
TRBV5-1 | CASSATSGAALFF
TRBV5-1 | CASSLMGTGRGNSPLHF
TRBV11-2 | CASSLTLSGQETQYF
TRBV6-2/TRBV6-3 | CASSNLTDRRNTIYF
TRBV9 | CASSGSRGLSYGYTF
TRBV6-1 | CASKKTGGNYEQYF
TRBV27 | CASSHRDNNQPQHF
TRBV2 | CASSEPRTSGYQETQYF
TRBV19 | CATGTDQETQYF
TRBV12-3/TRBV12-4 | CASSLHNSAGGANVLTF
TRBV15 | CATSGGVGSGQETQYF
TRBV6-2/TRBV6-3 | CASRNFGQGSPGYTF
TRBV6-1 | CASSAGGIMNTEAFF
TRBV9 | CASSVDLESYGYTF
TRBV2 | CASRPLAGSSYEQYF
TRBV24-1 | CATSDTGPTTETQYF
TRBV12-3/TRBV12-4 | CASRLGTNSYEQYF
TRBV6-1 | CASSGGIHNSNQPQHF
TRBV28 | CASSWDRGTPLHF
TRBV6-2/TRBV6-3 | CASRLAGSNTGELFF
TRBV24-1 | CATQKSGSYEQYF
TRBV19 | CASSNGYEQYF
TRBV13 | CASSSRDPSNTGELFF
TRBV11-2 | CASSLDPGTSGNTIYF
TRBV6-1 | CASSTIQGLIPYEQYF
TRBV4-1 | CASSQEGYTEAFF
TRBV7-4 | CASSLVSWTGVRDVSNQPQHF
TRBV7-2 | CASSLRPGTEAFF
TRBV28 | CASRGSSYEQYF
TRBV6-5 | CASRFRGFEAFF
TRBV19 | CASRTDRGRAGELFF
TRBV20-1 | CSAREGISYEQYF
TRBV12-3/TRBV12-4 | CASSYGRFAARQLDSPLHF